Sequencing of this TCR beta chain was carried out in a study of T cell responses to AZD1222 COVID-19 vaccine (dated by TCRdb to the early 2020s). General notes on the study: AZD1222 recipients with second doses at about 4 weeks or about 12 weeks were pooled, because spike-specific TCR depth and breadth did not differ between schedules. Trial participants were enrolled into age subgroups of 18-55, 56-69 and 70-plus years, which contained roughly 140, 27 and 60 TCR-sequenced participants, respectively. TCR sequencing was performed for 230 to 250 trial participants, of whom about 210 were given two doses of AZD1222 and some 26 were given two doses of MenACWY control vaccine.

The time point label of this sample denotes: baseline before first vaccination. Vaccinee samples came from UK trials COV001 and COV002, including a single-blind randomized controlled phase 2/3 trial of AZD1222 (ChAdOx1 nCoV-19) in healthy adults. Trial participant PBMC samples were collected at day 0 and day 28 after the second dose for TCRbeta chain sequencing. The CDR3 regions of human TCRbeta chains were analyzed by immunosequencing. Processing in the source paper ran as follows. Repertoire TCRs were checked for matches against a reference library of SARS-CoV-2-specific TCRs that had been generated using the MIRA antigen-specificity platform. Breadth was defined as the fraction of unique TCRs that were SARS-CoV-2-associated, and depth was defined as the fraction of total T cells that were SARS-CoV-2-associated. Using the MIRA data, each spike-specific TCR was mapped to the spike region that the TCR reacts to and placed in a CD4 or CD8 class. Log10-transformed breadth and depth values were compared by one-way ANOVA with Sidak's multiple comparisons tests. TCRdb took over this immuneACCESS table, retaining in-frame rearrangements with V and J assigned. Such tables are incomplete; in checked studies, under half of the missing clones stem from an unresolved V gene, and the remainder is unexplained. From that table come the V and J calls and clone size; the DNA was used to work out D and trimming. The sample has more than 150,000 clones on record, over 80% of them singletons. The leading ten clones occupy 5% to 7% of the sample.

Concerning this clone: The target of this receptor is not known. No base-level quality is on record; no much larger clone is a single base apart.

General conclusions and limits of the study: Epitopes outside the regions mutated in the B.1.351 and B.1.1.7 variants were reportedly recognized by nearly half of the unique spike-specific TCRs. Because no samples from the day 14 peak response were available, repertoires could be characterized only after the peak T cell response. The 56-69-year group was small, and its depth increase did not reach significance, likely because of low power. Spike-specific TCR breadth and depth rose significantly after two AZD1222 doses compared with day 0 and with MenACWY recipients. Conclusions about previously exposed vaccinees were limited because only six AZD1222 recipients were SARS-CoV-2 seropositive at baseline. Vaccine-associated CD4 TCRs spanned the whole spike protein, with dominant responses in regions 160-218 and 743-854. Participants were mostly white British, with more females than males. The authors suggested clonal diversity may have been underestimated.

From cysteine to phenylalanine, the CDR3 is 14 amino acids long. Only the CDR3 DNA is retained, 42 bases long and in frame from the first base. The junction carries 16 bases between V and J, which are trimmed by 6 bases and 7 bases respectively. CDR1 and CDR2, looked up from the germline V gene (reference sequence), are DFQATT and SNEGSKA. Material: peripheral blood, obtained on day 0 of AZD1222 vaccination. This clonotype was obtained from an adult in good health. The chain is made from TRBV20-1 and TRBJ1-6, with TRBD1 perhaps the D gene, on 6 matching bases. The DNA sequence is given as TGCAGTGCGAGTCCGGACAGAGAAAATTCACCCCTCCACTTT. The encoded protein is CSASPDRENSPLHF.